A single sample is the source of the 8 T cell receptor beta chains below, sequenced in a study of blood T cell repertoires in COVID-19 (TCRdb year 2020). Receptor amplification or capture employed the immunoSEQ multiplex PCR assay. The source is immuneACCESS, and TCRdb retained only in-frame sequences with V and J called. Part of the clones is not carried over; for the studies checked, unresolved V genes explain less than half of this, and the remainder is unexplained. A total of about 70,000 clones appear in this sample, less than 90% of them only once. Roughly 2.9% of the sample rests with the top ten. The sequencing sample was made of peripheral blood. The source is an elderly man with acute or convalescent COVID-19.

The chain uses TRBV6-5 and TRBJ2-1; the D is unclear. V lost 5 bases, J lost 1 base, and 6 bases lay in between. The CDR3 is made up of 13 amino acids. CDR1 is MNHEY and CDR2 is SVGAGI in the germline V gene. The CDR3 is CASSRLSYNEQFF. CDR3 bases: TGTGCCAGCAGTCGACTTTCCTACAATGAGCAGTTCTTC.

The chain couples TRBV19 to TRBJ1-4; D is ambiguous. Germline V lookup: CDR1 LNHDA, CDR2 SQIVND (reference sequence). Trimming shortened V by 3 bases and J by 7 bases, and 15 bases separated the two germline ends. There are 15 residues in the CDR3. CDR3 amino acids: CASSMGGKAGEKLFF. CDR3 bases: TGTGCCAGTAGTATGGGCGGGAAAGCGGGTGAAAAACTGTTTTTT. Using reference TRBV19 and TRBJ1-4 for the parts outside the CDR3, the full variable domain is DGGITQSPKYLFRKEGQNVTLSCEQNLNHDAMYWYRQDPGQGLRLIYYSQIVNDFQKGDIAEGYSVSREKKESFPLTVTSAQKNPTAFYLCASSMGGKAGEKLFFGSGTQLSVL.

V is TRBV5-5 and J is TRBJ1-2; TRBD1 aligns across 8 bases. Per germline, CDR1 SGHKS and CDR2 YYEKEE (reference sequence). After removal of 5 bases from V and 4 bases from J, the junction contained 7 bases not matched to a gene. CDR3 size: 14 residues. The CDR3, as DNA: TGTGCCAGCAGGTTCGGGGACAGGATCTATGGCTACACCTTC. Translating it yields CASRFGDRIYGYTF. The whole variable domain, filled in from reference TRBV5-5 and TRBJ1-2, reads DAGVTQSPTHLIKTRGQQVTLRCSPISGHKSVSWYQQVLGQGPQFIFQYYEKEERGRGNFPDRFSARQFPNYSSELNVNALLLGDSALYLCASRFGDRIYGYTFGSGTRLTVV.

The V call is TRBV4-3, the J call TRBJ2-2; the match to TRBD2 covers 7 bases. Germline V gives CDR1 LGHNA, CDR2 YSLEER. The V segment lost 1 base and the J segment 1 base; nucleotides outside the gene matches: 0. This CDR3 comprises 15 residues. Here the CDR3 reads CASSQASGNTGELFF. CDR3 in DNA: TGCGCCAGCAGCCAAGCTAGCGGGAACACCGGGGAGCTGTTTTTT.

The rearrangement links TRBV9 to TRBJ2-3, with 9 bases lining up with TRBD2. This CDR3 is 19 amino acids long. V lost 2 bases, J lost 0 bases, and 13 bases stayed unmatched. The germline CDR1 and CDR2 sequences are SGDLS and YYNGEE. The CDR3 here is CASSVIGGTTSGSTDTQYF. The CDR3 nucleotides are TGTGCCAGCAGCGTTATAGGAGGGACGACTAGCGGAAGCACAGATACGCAGTATTTT.

J is TRBJ1-3 and V is TRBV11-3; no definite D call. CDR3 size: 14 residues. CDR1 and CDR2 (germline): SGHNT, YENEEA. V was clipped by 3 bases and J by 0 bases, with 6 bases between them. The CDR3 region has the DNA TGTGCCAGCAGCTTTAGCTTCTCTGGAAACACCATATATTTT. This sequence encodes CASSFSFSGNTIYF.

The genes are TRBV3-1 (or the pseudogene TRBV3-2) and TRBJ2-1, with 10 bases identical to TRBD2. Germline V lookup: CDR1 LGHDT, CDR2 YNNKEL (reference sequence). V dropped 6 bases and J dropped 2; count of bases not matched to a gene: 4. The CDR3 spans 15 residues. CDR3 residues: CASREAGGTYNEQFF. The CDR3 region has the DNA TGTGCCAGCAGAGAAGCGGGAGGGACCTACAATGAGCAGTTCTTC.

DNA of the CDR3: TGTGCCAGCAGCCCGACAGATACGCAGTATTTT. It is translated as CASSPTDTQYF. V is TRBV11-2 and J is TRBJ2-3; no clear D gene. Per the germline V gene, CDR1 is SGHAT and CDR2 is FQNNGV. V was clipped by 5 bases and J by 3 bases, with 3 bases between them. The length of the CDR3 is 11 residues. The variable domain in full, with the rest retrieved from reference TRBV11-2 and TRBJ2-3, is EAGVAQSPRYKIIEKRQSVAFWCNPISGHATLYWYQQILGQGPKLLIQFQNNGVVDDSQLPKDRFSAERLKGVDSTLKIQPAKLEDSAVYLCASSPTDTQYFGPGTRLTVL.